Listed below are T cell receptor beta chains from one sample, sequenced in a study of HIV-infected children after antiretroviral therapy interruption. TCRdb re-called the 3' RACE reads through MiXCR, storing one row per CDR3 protein. The sample yields fewer than 45,000 distinct CDR3 sequences, about 6.5% seen once. Here the sequenced sample was CD45RA+ CD4+ T cells from PBMCs, pooled from several time points, taken from a donor given antiretroviral therapy, either interrupted or continuous. All receptors derive from a pool of human donors with HIV. Both conserved end residues are part of each CDR3. A D gene is named only where the DNA matches it firmly. Clone size is stated in some rows and not others, as once, few, many or a class when expanded.

d_gene	abundance	v_gene	j_gene	CDR3nt	CDR3aa
TRBD1	many	TRBV6-2/TRBV6-3	TRBJ2-1	TGTGCCAGCAGTCGGACAGGATTCGTTTACAATGAGCAGTTCTTC	CASSRTGFVYNEQFF
TRBD1	many	TRBV6-5	TRBJ1-2	TGTGCCAGCACCCTAGACAGGGGAGGAAACTATGGCTACACCTTC	CASTLDRGGNYGYTF
TRBD1	many	TRBV19	TRBJ1-5	TGTGCCAGTACCGACAGGGCTCAGCCCCAGCATTTT	CASTDRAQPQHF
NA	NA	TRBV28	TRBJ2-7	TGTGCCAGCAGTCTCCTCCCCAGCTCCTACGAGCAGTACTTC	CASSLLPSSYEQYF
NA	few	TRBV5-1	TRBJ2-7	TGCGCCAGCAGCTTGTTCCCCCAGACACAGAGCTCCTACGAGCAGTACTTC	CASSLFPQTQSSYEQYF
TRBD2	many	TRBV5-1	TRBJ2-3	TGCGCCAGCAACGGACTAGCGGGCACAGATACGCAGTATTTT	CASNGLAGTDTQYF
TRBD1	many	TRBV7-2	TRBJ2-5	TGTGCCAGCAGCAGTAGAGGCCGACAGGGGGAGACCCAGTACTTC	CASSSRGRQGETQYF
TRBD1	many	TRBV13	TRBJ1-1	TGTGCCAGCAGACAGACAGGGGGAACGACTGAAGCTTTCTTT	CASRQTGGTTEAFF
NA	NA	TRBV4-3	TRBJ2-3	TGCGCCAGCAGCCAAGATTGGACTGGGCGGGATACGCAGTATTTT	CASSQDWTGRDTQYF
TRBD1	few	TRBV9	TRBJ1-2	TGTGCCAGCAGCGTCTTGACAGGGGCGGAAGGCTACACCTTC	CASSVLTGAEGYTF
NA	few	TRBV5-1	TRBJ2-3	TGCGCCAGCAGCTTGGTGGCCCCCTGGGCAGATACGCAGTATTTT	CASSLVAPWADTQYF
TRBD1	many	TRBV27	TRBJ2-7	TGTGCCAGCAGTTTAGGGACAGGGTTGTACGAGCAGTACTTC	CASSLGTGLYEQYF
NA	few	TRBV5-1	TRBJ1-5	TGCGCCAGCAGCTTGGGGGGGCCAGGGGCGCGGGAACAGCCCCAGCATTTT	CASSLGGPGAREQPQHF
TRBD1	many	TRBV5-4	TRBJ1-4	TGTGCCAGCAGCCAAAAACAGGGGGTGACTGCTAATGAAAAACTGTTTTTT	CASSQKQGVTANEKLFF
TRBD1	many	TRBV7-8	TRBJ1-5	TGTGCCAGCAGCTTGACAGGGATCAATCAGCCCCAGCATTTT	CASSLTGINQPQHF
NA	many	TRBV7-3	TRBJ2-5	TGTGCCAGCAGCTTAAGCCCCGGGAGAATTGAGACCCAGTACTTC	CASSLSPGRIETQYF
TRBD2	many	TRBV7-2	TRBJ2-5	TGTGCCAGCAGCTTTGGCGGGGGGCAGACCCAGTACTTC	CASSFGGGQTQYF
NA	many	TRBV7-7	TRBJ2-5	TGTGCTAGCAGCCCGTACACTGGGGAGACCCAGTACTTC	CASSPYTGETQYF
TRBD2	many	TRBV12-3/TRBV12-4	TRBJ2-7	TGTGCCAGCAGTTCAGCGGGGAGCGAGCAGTACTTC	CASSSAGSEQYF
NA	many	TRBV7-7	TRBJ2-2	TGTGCCAGCAGCCTCTCCAACACCGGGGAGCTGTTTTTT	CASSLSNTGELFF
NA	many	TRBV24-1	TRBJ2-5	TGTGCCACCAGTGATTCCGCCGTCGTCGAAGAGACCCAGTACTTC	CATSDSAVVEETQYF
NA	NA	TRBV5-1	TRBJ2-1	TGCGCCAGCAGCGGACGTGCTGAGCAGTTCTTC	CASSGRAEQFF
TRBD2	many	TRBV27	TRBJ2-2	TGTGCCAGCACTAGCGGGGGGGCCGCCGGGGAGCTGTTTTTT	CASTSGGAAGELFF
NA	NA	TRBV12-3/TRBV12-4	TRBJ2-7	TGTGCCAGCAGTTTCGCACCCCTGAGCTCCTACGAGCAGTACTTC	CASSFAPLSSYEQYF
TRBD1	many	TRBV6-4	TRBJ2-3	TGTGCCAGCAGTGACGACTCCCCGGGACAGGGGGTCCCCCGCGCAGATACGCAGTATTTT	CASSDDSPGQGVPRADTQYF
TRBD2	many	TRBV7-6	TRBJ2-7	TGTGCCAGCAGCTTAAGCCGGGGGACTAGCCTTTTATCCTACGAGCAGTACTTC	CASSLSRGTSLLSYEQYF
TRBD1	NA	TRBV28	TRBJ2-7	TGTGCCAGCAGTCGACGCCCTGTGGGGACAGGTGTTCGGTACGAGCAGTACTTC	CASSRRPVGTGVRYEQYF
TRBD2	NA	TRBV27	TRBJ2-3	TGTGCCAGCAGTTCCCCAATACTAGCGGGGAGCACAGATACGCAGTATTTT	CASSSPILAGSTDTQYF